One T cell receptor beta chain is described in this entry. What it binds is not known. The data are from a study of PD-1 blockade in classical Hodgkin lymphoma. Findings of the study overall: Before treatment, TCR diversity in newly diagnosed patients was reportedly lower than in healthy donors. Baseline diversity in complete responders resembled that of newly diagnosed patients. Significantly greater TCR diversity emerged by C4D1 in CD4+ cells but not CD8+ cells.

Noted time point: cycle 4 day 1 (C4D1), after more than five weeks of nivolumab. After autologous stem cell transplantation all patients relapsed, and prior brentuximab vedotin exposure differed between cohorts. Relapsed/refractory classical Hodgkin lymphoma patients had complete, partial or progressive responses. This table comes from immunoSEQ multiplex PCR, and its TCRdb copy is limited to in-frame clones, with some not included. The profile covers tens of thousands of clones, with 55% to 70% appearing a single time and roughly 2.6% taken by the ten largest. The specimen comprised peripheral blood mononuclear cells (PBMCs), sampled before the fourth cycle of nivolumab. The sequence derives from a human donor with classical Hodgkin lymphoma.

This CDR3 is CASSPTGTTGEKLFF. Written as DNA, the CDR3 is TGTGCCAGCAGCCCCACCGGGACTACAGGAGAAAAACTGTTTTTT. The V and J genes are TRBV6-6 and TRBJ1-4, with D possibly TRBD1 on 5 matching bases. Trimming removed 6 bases from V and 8 bases from J, with 19 bases in between. CDR1 is MNHNY, CDR2 SVGAGI, per germline (reference sequence). This CDR3 region has 15 residues.